This record concerns one T cell receptor beta chain sequence. Its target is not known. Naive CD4+ cells were CD45RA-selected; the remaining cells were memory. The data belong to a study of shared clonotypes between healthy human individuals. Study-level information: CD8 memory received one plate per donor, CD8 naive two, CD4 memory three and CD4 naive three.

Trimming pared 4 bases from V and 5 bases from J, leaving 12 bases between. This CDR3 is 13 amino acids long. Germline V gene lookup returns CDR1 SGHRS and CDR2 YFSETQ. Study-wide results and caveats: The expectation was that sequencing depth would affect clonotype sharing among donors.

Tens of thousands of T cell genomes, or about 0.2 ug DNA, went into the sorted-subset replicate PCRs. Assay used: immunoSEQ multiplex PCR; TCRdb lists only in-frame clones, some missing. The sample carries around 2.3 million clones, 90% to 97% recorded once. Sequencing used naive CD4+ T cells sorted from blood. Subset: CD45RA+ positively selected. V usage is TRBV5-1 and J usage is TRBJ2-5; tentatively, D is TRBD1 or TRBD2 (5 bases each). The origin of this receptor is a man between 18 and 35 years old in good health. For the CDR3, the DNA is TGCGCCAGCAGCATGGTAGGGGAGGAGACCCAGTACTTC. Its protein product is CASSMVGEETQYF.